This note documents a single TCR beta chain sequence. The antigen is not known. The sample comes from a study of T cells in tumors after PD-1 blockade. Looking at the study overall: Daily vismodegib 150 mg continued in a subset of anti-PD-1-treated patients.

Some clones are missing from TCRdb's copy, which holds only in-frame ones; the method was immunoSEQ multiplex PCR. In the table there are roughly 3,900 clones, around 70% of which are singletons. This CDR3 contains 15 residues. With 3 bases clipped from V and 4 bases from J, the junction kept 1 base outside the gene matches. Germline V gives CDR1 MNHEY, CDR2 SMNVEV (reference sequence). Findings of the study overall: Blood contained roughly two fifths of the tumor's TCR clonotypes. Expanded exhausted CD8+ clones after therapy were mostly novel clonotypes.

The chain carries TRBV27 and TRBJ2-5; TRBD2 agrees at 14 bases. The starting material was tumor tissue, obtained before anti-PD-1 treatment. The clonotype originates from a human donor with basal cell carcinoma. As DNA, the CDR3 is TGTGCCAGCAGTTTGACTAGCGGGGGGGGAGAGACCCAGTACTTC. It yields the protein CASSLTSGGGETQYF.